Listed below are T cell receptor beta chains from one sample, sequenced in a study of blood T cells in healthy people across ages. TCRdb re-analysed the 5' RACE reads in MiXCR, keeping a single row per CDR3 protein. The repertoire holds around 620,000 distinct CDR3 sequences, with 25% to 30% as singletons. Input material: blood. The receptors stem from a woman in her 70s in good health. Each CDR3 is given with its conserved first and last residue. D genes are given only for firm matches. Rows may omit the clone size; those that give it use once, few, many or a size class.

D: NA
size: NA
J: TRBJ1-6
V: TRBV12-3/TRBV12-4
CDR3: CASSFLAGWGDSPLHF
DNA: TGTGCCAGCAGTTTTTTAGCCGGCTGGGGTGACTCACCCCTCCACTTT

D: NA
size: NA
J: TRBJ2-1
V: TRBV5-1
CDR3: CASSIGLADEQFF
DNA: TGCGCCAGCAGCATCGGACTGGCGGATGAGCAGTTCTTC

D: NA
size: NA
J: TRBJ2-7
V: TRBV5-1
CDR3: CASSPKRDGMTYEQYF
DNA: TGCGCCAGCAGCCCTAAGAGGGACGGGATGACCTACGAGCAGTACTTC

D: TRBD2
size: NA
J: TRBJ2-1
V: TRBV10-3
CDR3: CAISETSGADNEQFF
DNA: TGTGCCATCAGCGAGACTAGCGGGGCTGACAATGAGCAGTTCTTC

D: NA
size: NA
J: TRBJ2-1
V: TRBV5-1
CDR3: CASSLPSVYNEQFF
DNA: TGCGCCAGCAGCTTGCCTAGCGTCTACAATGAGCAGTTCTTC

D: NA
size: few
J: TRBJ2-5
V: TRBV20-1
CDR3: CSARMAGWETQYF
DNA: TGCAGTGCTAGGATGGCAGGGTGGGAGACCCAGTACTTT

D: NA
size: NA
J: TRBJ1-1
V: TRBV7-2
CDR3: CASSLTGTLNTEAFF
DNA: TGTGCCAGCAGCCTTACCGGGACACTGAACACTGAAGCTTTCTTT

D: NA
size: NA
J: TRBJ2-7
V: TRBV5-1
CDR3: CASSFTGRVPYEQYF
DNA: TGCGCCAGCAGCTTCACAGGGAGGGTACCATACGAGCAGTACTTC

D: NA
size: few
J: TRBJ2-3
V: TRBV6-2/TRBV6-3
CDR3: CASSYLVRDTQYF
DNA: TGTGCCAGCAGTTATCTGGTTAGAGATACGCAGTATTTT

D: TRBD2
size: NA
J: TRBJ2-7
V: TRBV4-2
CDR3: CASSPRTSGVTYEQYF
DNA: TGTGCCAGCAGCCCCCGGACTAGCGGGGTGACCTACGAGCAGTACTTC

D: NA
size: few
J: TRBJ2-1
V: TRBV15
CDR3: CATSRDQVPNEQFF
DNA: TGTGCCACCAGCAGAGATCAGGTCCCCAATGAGCAGTTCTTC

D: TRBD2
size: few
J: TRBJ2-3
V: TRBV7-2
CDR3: CASSSPRFLAGGADTQYF
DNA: TGTGCCAGCAGCTCCCCTAGGTTCCTAGCGGGGGGAGCGGATACGCAGTATTTT

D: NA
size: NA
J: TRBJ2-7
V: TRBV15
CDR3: CATSPGLQSYEQYF
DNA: TGTGCCACCAGCCCGGGACTCCAGTCCTACGAGCAGTACTTC

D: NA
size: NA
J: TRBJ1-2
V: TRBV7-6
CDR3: CASSARALGYGYTF
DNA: TGTGCCAGCAGCGCCCGCGCCTTAGGCTATGGCTACACCTTC

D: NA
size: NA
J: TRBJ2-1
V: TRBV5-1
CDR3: CASSLGRDSSYNEQFF
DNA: TGCGCCAGCAGCTTAGGGCGGGACAGCTCCTACAATGAGCAGTTCTTC

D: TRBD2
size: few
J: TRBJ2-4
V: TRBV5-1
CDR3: CASSGSGGARPDIQYF
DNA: TGCGCCAGCAGCGGGAGCGGGGGGGCCCGTCCTGACATTCAGTACTTC

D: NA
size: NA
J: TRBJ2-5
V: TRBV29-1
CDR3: CSVLSAGETQYF
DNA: TGCAGCGTTTTGAGTGCAGGGGAGACCCAGTACTTC

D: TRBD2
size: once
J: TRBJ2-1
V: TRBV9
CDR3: CANSVMGLAGNEQFF
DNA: TGTGCCAACAGCGTGATGGGACTAGCCGGCAATGAGCAGTTCTTC

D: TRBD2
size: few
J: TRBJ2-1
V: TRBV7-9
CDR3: CASSRLAGGYNEQSF
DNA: TGTGCCAGCAGCCGACTAGCGGGGGGCTACAATGAGCAGTCCTTC

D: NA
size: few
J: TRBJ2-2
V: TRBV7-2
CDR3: CASSLVVGGTGELFF
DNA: TGTGCCAGCAGCTTAGTAGTAGGGGGGACCGGGGAGCTGTTTTTT

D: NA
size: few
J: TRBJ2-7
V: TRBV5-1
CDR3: CASSPGGTVGTYEQYF
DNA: TGCGCCAGCAGCCCGGGGGGGACAGTCGGTACTTACGAGCAGTACTTC

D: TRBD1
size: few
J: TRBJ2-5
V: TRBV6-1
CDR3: CASSERGTGEGETQYF
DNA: TGTGCCAGCAGTGAAAGGGGGACAGGGGAAGGGGAGACCCAGTACTTC